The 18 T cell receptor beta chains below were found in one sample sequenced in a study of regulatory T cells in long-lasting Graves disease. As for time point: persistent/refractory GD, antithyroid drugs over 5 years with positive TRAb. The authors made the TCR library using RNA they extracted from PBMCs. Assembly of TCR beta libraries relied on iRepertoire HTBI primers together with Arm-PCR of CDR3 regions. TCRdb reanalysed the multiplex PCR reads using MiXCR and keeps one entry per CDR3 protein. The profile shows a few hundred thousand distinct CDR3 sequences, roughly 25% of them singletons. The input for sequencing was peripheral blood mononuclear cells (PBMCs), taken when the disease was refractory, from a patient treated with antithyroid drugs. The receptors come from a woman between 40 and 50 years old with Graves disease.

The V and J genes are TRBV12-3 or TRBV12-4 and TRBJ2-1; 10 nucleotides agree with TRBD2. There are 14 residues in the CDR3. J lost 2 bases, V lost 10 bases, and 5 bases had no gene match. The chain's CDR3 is CATMGLAPYNEQFF. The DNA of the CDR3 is TGTGCCACCATGGGACTAGCGCCCTACAATGAGCAGTTCTTC.

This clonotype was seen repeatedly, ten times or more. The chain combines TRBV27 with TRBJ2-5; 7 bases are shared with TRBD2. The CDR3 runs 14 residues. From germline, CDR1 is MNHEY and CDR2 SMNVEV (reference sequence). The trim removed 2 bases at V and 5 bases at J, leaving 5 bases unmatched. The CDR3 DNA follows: TGTGCCAGCAGTTTAAGCAGGGAGGGGGAGACCCAGTACTTC. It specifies CASSLSREGETQYF.

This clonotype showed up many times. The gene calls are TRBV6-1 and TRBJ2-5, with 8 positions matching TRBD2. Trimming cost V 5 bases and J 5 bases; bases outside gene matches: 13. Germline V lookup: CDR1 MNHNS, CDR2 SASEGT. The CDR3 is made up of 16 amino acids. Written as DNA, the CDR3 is TGTGCCAGCAGTACCGGAGAAGCGGGAGTCAGGGAGACCCAGTACTTC. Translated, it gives CASSTGEAGVRETQYF.

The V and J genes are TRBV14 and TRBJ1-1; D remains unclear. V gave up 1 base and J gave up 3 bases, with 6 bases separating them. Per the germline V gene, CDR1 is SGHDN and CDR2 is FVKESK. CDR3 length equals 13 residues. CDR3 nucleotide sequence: TGTGCCAGCAGCCAAGTAATGGACACTGAAGCTTTCTTT. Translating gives CASSQVMDTEAFF.

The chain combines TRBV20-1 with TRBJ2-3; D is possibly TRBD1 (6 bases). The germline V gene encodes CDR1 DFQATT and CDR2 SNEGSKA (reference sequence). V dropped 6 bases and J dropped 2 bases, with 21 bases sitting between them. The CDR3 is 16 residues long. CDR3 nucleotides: TGCAGTGCCACAGGGCCCCGGCGGAAGACCACAGATACGCAGTATTTT. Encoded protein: CSATGPRRKTTDTQYF.

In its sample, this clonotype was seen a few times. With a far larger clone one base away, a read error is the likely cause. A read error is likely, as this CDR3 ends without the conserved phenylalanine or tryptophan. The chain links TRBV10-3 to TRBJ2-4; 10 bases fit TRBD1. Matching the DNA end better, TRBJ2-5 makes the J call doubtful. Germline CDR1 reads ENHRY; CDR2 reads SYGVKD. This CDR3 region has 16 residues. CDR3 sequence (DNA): TGTGCCATCAGTGATAGTGCGGGGACAGGGGAAGAGACCCAGTACCTC. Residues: CAISDSAGTGEETQYL.

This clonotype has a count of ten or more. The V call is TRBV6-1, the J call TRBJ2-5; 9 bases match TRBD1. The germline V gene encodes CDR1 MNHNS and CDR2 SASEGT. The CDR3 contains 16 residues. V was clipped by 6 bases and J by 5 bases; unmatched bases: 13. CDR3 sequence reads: CASRPGQGRYRETQYF. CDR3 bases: TGTGCCAGCAGGCCGGGACAGGGCCGGTATCGGGAGACCCAGTACTTC.

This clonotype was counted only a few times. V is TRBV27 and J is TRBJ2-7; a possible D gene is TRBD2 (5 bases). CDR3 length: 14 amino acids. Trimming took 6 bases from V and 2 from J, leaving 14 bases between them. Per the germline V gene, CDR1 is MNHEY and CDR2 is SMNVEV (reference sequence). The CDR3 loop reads CASSLEGLTYEQYF. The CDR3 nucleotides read TGTGCCAGCAGCCTTGAGGGATTAACCTACGAGCAGTACTTC.

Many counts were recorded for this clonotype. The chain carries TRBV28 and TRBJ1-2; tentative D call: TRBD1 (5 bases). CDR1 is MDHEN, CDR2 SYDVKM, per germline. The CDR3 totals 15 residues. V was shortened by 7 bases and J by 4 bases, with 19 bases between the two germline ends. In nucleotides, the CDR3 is TGTGCCAGCATCCGGGGCGGGGGGTCATTCTATGGCTACACCTTC. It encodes CASIRGGGSFYGYTF.

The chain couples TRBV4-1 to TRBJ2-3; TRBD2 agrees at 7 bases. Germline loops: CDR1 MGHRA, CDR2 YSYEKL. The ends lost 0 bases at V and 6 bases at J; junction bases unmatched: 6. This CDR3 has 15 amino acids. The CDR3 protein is CASSQEGRLADTQYF. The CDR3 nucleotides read TGCGCCAGCAGCCAAGAAGGGCGACTAGCCGATACGCAGTATTTT.

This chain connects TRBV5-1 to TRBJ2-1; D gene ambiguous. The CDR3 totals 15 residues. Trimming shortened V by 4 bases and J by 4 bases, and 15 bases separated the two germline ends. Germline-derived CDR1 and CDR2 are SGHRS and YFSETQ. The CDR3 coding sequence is TGCGCCAGCAGCCGACAATACGGGTCTTACAATGAGCAGTTCTTC. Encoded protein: CASSRQYGSYNEQFF.

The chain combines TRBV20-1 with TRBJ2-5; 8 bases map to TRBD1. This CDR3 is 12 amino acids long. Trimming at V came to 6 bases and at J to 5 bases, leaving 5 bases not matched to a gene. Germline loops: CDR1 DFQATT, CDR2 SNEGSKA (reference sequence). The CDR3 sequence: CSADRGKETQYF. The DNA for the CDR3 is TGCAGTGCCGACAGGGGAAAGGAGACCCAGTACTTC.

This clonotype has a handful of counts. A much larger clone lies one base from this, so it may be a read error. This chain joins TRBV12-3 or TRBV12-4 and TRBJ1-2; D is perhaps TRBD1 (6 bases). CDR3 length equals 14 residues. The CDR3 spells CASSSTGNRVGCTF. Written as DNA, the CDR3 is TGTGCCAGCAGTTCGACCGGAAACAGGGTTGGCTGCACCTTC.

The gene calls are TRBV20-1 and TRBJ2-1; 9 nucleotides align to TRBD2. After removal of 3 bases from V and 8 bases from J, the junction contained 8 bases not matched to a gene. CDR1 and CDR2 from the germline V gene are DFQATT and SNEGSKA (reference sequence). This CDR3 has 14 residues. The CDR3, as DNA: TGCAGTGCTAGGATTAGCGGGAGTTGGGATGAGCAGTTCTTC. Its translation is CSARISGSWDEQFF.

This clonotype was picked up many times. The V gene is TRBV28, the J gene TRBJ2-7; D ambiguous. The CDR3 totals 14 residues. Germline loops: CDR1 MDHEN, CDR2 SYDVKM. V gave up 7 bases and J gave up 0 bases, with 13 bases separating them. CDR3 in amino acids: CASNGPSSSYEQYF. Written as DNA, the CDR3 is TGTGCCAGCAATGGACCTTCCAGCTCCTACGAGCAGTACTTC.

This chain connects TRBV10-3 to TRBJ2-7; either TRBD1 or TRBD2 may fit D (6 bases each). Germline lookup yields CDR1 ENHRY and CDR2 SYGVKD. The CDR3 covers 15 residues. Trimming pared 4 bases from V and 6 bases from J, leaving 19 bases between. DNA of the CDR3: TGTGCCATCAGTGGTCAGGGGACTCTTGGGCCCGAGCAGTACTTC. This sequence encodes CAISGQGTLGPEQYF.

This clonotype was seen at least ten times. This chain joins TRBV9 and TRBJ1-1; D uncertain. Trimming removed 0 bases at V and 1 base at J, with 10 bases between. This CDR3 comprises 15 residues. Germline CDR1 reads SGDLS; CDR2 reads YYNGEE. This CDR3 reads CASSVAAHPNTEAFF. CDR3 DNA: TGTGCCAGCAGCGTAGCTGCACATCCGAACACTGAAGCTTTCTTT.

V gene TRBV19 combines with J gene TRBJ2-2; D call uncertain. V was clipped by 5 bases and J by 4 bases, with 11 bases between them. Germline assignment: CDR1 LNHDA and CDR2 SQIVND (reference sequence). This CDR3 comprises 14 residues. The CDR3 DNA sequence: TGTGCCAGTAGTCCCACTGATGGCACCGGGGAGCTGTTTTTT. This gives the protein CASSPTDGTGELFF.